This T cell receptor beta chain came from a study of T cells in Graves' hyperthyroidism and ophthalmopathy. Study observations and caveats: Blood samples included most of the expanded thyroid clonotypes exceeding 0.001.

This clonotype was counted many times. Antigen: not known. Clinical symptoms, serum thyroxine, TRAb, thyroid ultrasound and orbital computed tomography informed diagnoses. Out of approximately 10 ml of fresh peripheral blood came the PBMCs. TCR beta CDR3 regions were amplified from RNA. An initial round of RT-PCR targeting the TCR CDR3 relied on the HTBI primer set. TCRdb called the multiplex PCR reads again in MiXCR, with one record for every CDR3 protein. The table includes around 700,000 distinct CDR3 sequences, over 15% detected once. CDR3 length equals 16 residues. V gave up 0 bases and J gave up 4 bases; unmatched junction bases: 4. The germline CDR1 and CDR2 sequences are LGHDT and YNNKEL (reference sequence).

The TCR comes from a woman aged 45-59 years with Graves' hyperthyroidism that later progressed to Graves' ophthalmopathy. The source material was blood. The rearrangement joins TRBV3-1 to TRBJ2-1; TRBD2 agrees at 9 bases. The DNA of the CDR3 is TGTGCCAGCAGCCAAGATGCGGGGGGGGCTTACAATGAGCAGTTCTTC. It specifies CASSQDAGGAYNEQFF.